This TCR beta chain was captured in a study of blood T cell repertoires in COVID-19. Turning to the study itself: The samples span acute and convalescent COVID-19 from the United States, Italy and Spain. Sample material is recorded as cDNA or gDNA derived from T cells, B-cell-depleted T cells, or PBMCs.

Original data processing: For nucleated cells, counts were estimated from reference gene primer amplification. This table comes from immunoSEQ multiplex PCR, and its TCRdb copy is limited to in-frame clones, with some not included. V, J and clone size reflect that table, while D and trimming were determined from the DNA. The sample shows under 300,000 clones, about 88% of them seen only once. The origin of this receptor is an older woman with active or convalescent COVID-19. Sequenced sample: peripheral blood.

CDR3: CATSDPDRAVLFF. CDR3 nucleotide sequence: TGTGCCACCAGTGACCCGGACAGGGCGGTGCTGTTTTTT. This rearrangement joins TRBV24-1 to TRBJ2-2, with 8 bases fitting TRBD1. The trim removed 4 bases at V and 13 bases at J, leaving 7 bases unmatched. Germline V gene sequence: CDR1 KGHDR, CDR2 SFDVKD. This CDR3 has 13 residues.